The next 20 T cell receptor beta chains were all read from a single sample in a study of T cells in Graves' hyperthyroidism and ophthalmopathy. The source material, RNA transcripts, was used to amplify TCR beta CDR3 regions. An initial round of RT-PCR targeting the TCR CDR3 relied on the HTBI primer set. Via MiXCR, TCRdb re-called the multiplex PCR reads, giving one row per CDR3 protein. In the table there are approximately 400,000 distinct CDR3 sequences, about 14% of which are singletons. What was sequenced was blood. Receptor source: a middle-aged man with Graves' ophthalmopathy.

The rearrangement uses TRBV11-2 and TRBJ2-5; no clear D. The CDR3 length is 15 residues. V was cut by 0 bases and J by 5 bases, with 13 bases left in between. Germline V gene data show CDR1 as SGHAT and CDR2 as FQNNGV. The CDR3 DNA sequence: TGTGCCAGCAGCTTAGATCGCGTCTTGTGGGAGACCCAGTACTTC. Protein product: CASSLDRVLWETQYF.

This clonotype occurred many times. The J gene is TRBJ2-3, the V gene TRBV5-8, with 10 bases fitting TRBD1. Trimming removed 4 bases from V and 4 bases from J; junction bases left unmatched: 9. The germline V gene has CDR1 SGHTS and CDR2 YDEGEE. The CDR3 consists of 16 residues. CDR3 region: CASSPRDRGVPDTQYF. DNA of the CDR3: TGTGCCAGCAGCCCCCGGGACAGGGGTGTCCCAGATACGCAGTATTTT.

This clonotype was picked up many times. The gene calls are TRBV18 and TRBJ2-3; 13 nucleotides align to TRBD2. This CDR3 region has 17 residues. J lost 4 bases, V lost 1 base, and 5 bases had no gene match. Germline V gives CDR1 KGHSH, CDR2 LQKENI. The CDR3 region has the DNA TGTGCCAGCTCACCACAACTAGCGGGAGGGCATCCAGATACGCAGTATTTT. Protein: CASSPQLAGGHPDTQYF.

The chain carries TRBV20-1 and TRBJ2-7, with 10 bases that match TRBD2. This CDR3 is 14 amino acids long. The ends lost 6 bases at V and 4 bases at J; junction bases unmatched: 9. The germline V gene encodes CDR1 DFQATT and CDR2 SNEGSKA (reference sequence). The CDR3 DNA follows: TGCAGTGCGGGGGGCCTAGCGGGAGTTTACGAGCAGTACTTC. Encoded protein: CSAGGLAGVYEQYF.

CDR3 bases: TGTGCCAGTAGTCCAAACGGAGGGGGCCAGCCCCAGCATTTT. As protein: CASSPNGGGQPQHF. V is TRBV19 and J is TRBJ1-5; 7 bases agree with TRBD1. V trimming: 5 bases; J trimming: 7 bases; junction bases outside the gene matches: 8. The germline V gene has CDR1 LNHDA and CDR2 SQIVND (reference sequence). This CDR3 is built from 14 residues.

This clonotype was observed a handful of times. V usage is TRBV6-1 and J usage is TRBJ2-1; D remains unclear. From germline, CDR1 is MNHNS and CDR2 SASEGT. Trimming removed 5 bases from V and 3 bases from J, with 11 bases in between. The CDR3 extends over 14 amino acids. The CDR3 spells CASSYAQIYNEQFF. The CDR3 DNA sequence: TGTGCCAGCAGTTACGCGCAAATCTACAATGAGCAGTTCTTC.

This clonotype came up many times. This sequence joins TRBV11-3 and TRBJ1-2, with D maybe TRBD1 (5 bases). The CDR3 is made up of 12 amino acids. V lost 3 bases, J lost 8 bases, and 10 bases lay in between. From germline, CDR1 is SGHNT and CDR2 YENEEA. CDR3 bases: TGTGCCAGCAGCTTCGGGGGTTTAGGCTACACCTTC. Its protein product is CASSFGGLGYTF.

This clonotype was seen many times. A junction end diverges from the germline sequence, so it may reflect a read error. The CDR3 DNA reads as TGTGCTAGCAGCTTGTCGGTCCAAGAGACCCAGTACTTC. This codes for CASSLSVQETQYF. The genes are TRBV7-7 and TRBJ2-5; D remains unclear. The CDR3 consists of 13 residues. Germline lookup yields CDR1 SSHAT and CDR2 FNYEAQ (reference sequence).

The CDR3 DNA reads TGTGCCAGCAGTTTCCAGAGACAGGGTAATTCACCCCTCCACTTT. As protein: CASSFQRQGNSPLHF. The chain carries TRBV28 and TRBJ1-6; 7 nucleotides match TRBD1. Trimming took 3 bases from V and 6 from J; bases not matched to a gene: 5. CDR3 length: 15 amino acids. Germline V gene data show CDR1 as MDHEN and CDR2 as SYDVKM.

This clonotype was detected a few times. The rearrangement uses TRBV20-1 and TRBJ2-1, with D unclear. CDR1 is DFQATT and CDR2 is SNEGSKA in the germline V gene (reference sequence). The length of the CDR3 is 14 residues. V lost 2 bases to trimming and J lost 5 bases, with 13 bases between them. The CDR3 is CSARRPYFNNEQFF. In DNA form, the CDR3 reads TGCAGTGCTAGACGACCCTATTTTAACAATGAGCAGTTCTTC.

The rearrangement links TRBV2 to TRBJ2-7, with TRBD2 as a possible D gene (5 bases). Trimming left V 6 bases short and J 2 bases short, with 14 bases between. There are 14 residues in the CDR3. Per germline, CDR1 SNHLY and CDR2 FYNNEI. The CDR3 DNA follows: TGTGCCAGCAGCCCACAGACGGGGACCTACGAGCAGTACTTC. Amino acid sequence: CASSPQTGTYEQYF.

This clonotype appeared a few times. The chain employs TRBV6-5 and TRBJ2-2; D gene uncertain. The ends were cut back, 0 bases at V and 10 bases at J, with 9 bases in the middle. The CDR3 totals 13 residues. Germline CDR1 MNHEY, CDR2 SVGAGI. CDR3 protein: CASSYSTQPELFF. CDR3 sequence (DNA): TGTGCCAGCAGTTACTCGACGCAGCCGGAGCTGTTTTTT.

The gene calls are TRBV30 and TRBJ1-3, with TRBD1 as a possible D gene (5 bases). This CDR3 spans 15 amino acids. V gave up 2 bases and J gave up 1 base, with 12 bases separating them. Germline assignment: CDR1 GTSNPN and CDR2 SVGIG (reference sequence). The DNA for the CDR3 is TGTGCCTGGAGTAGGGGACTGGGGTCTGGAAACACCATATATTTT. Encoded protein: CAWSRGLGSGNTIYF. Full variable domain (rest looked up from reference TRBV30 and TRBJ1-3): SQTIHQWPATLVQPVGSPLSLECTVEGTSNPNLYWYRQAAGRGLQLLFYSVGIGQISSEVPQNLSASRPQDRQFILSSKKLLLSDSGFYLCAWSRGLGSGNTIYFGEGSWLTVV.

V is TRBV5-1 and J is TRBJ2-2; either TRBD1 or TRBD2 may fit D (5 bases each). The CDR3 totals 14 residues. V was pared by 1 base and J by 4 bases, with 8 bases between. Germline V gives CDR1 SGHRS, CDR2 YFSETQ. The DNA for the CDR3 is TGCGCCAGCAGCTTGTCAGGGACCACCGGGGAGCTGTTTTTT. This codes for CASSLSGTTGELFF.

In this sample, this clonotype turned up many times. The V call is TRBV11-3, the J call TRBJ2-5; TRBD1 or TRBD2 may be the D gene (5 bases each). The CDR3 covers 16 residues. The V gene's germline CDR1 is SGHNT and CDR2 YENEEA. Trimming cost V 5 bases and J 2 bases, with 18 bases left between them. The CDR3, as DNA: TGTGCCAGCAGCAGAGGGGAGACGAACGCGCAAGAGACCCAGTACTTC. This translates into CASSRGETNAQETQYF.

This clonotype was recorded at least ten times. The CDR3 loop reads CASSLALKAVNEQFF. CDR3 sequence (DNA): TGTGCCAGCAGCTTAGCGCTTAAAGCGGTCAATGAGCAGTTCTTC. The rearrangement links TRBV7-2 to TRBJ2-1; perhaps TRBD2 as D (5 bases). The CDR3 has 15 amino acids. Germline V gene sequence: CDR1 SGHTA, CDR2 FQGNSA. Trimming shortened V by 0 bases and J by 6 bases, and 12 bases separated the two germline ends.

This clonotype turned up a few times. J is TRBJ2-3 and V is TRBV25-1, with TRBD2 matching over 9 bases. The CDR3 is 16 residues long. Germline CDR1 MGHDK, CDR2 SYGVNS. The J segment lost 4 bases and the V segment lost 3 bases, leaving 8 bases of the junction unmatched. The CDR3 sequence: CASSEWISGSPDTQYF. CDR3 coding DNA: TGTGCCAGCAGTGAGTGGATTAGCGGGAGTCCAGATACGCAGTATTTT. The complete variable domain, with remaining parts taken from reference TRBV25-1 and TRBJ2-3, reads EADIYQTPRYLVIGTGKKITLECSQTMGHDKMYWYQQDPGMELHLIHYSYGVNSTEKGDLSSESTVSRIRTEHFPLTLESARPSHTSQYLCASSEWISGSPDTQYFGPGTRLTVL.

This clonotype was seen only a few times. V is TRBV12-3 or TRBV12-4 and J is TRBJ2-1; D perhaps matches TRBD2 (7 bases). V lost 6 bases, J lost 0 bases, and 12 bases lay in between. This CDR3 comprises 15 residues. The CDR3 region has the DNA TGTGCCAGCAGGAAAGGGGGGGGCTCCTACAATGAGCAGTTCTTC. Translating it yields CASRKGGGSYNEQFF.

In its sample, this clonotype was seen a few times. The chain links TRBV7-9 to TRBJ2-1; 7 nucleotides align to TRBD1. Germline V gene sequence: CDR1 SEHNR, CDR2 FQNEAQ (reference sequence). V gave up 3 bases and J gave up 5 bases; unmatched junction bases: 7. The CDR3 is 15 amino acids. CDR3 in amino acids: CASSLSQGTDNEQFF. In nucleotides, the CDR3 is TGTGCCAGCAGCTTGAGTCAAGGGACAGACAATGAGCAGTTCTTC.

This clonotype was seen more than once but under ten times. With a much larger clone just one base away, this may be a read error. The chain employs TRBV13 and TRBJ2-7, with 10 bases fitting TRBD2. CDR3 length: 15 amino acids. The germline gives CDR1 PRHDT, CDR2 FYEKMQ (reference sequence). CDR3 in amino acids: CASSPFLAGVYGQYF. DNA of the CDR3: TGTGCCAGCAGCCCGTTTCTAGCGGGAGTCTACGGGCAGTACTTC.